What follows are 14 T cell receptor beta chains derived from one specimen sequenced in a study of regulatory T cells in long-lasting Graves disease. Time point reported: newly diagnosed GD, antithyroid drugs for less than 3 months. Extracted PBMC RNA gave rise to the TCR library. TCR beta libraries were built with iRepertoire HTBI primers and Arm-PCR of CDR3 regions. TCRdb recomputed calls from the multiplex PCR reads with MiXCR, one row per CDR3 protein. The data show roughly 500,000 distinct CDR3 sequences, with approximately 13% seen just once and roughly 9.7% held by the top ten. The same sample was also studied in work on T cells in Graves' hyperthyroidism and ophthalmopathy.

Sequencing used peripheral blood mononuclear cells (PBMCs), obtained at new diagnosis, from a patient treated with antithyroid drugs. All receptors derive from a man aged 25 to 40 with Graves disease.

This clonotype was counted ten times or more. The J gene is TRBJ2-5, the V gene TRBV6-9, with D possibly TRBD2 on 6 matching bases. Germline V gives CDR1 MNHGY, CDR2 SVAAGI. This CDR3 has 16 residues. Trimming removed 4 bases at V and 5 bases at J, with 20 bases between. The CDR3 DNA sequence: TGTGCCAGCAGTTCGTTTAGCCCGGGAGATCTGGAGACCCAGTACTTC. It encodes CASSSFSPGDLETQYF.

In this sample, this clonotype turned up many times. The J gene is TRBJ1-4, the V gene TRBV29-1; a weak D match, TRBD1 (6 bases). The germline V and J ends were trimmed by 7 bases and 2 bases, with 14 bases remaining between them. This CDR3 region has 14 residues. Germline V CDR1 and CDR2: SQVTM, ANQGSEA. CDR3 amino acids: CSARGGGTNEKLFF. CDR3 DNA sequence: TGCAGCGCTCGCGGAGGGGGGACTAATGAAAAACTGTTTTTT.

This clonotype occurred many times. The chain links TRBV5-4 to TRBJ2-6, with 7 positions matching TRBD1. The V and J ends lost 4 bases and 0 bases, in that order; junction bases with no gene match: 13. There are 19 residues in the CDR3. Germline V gene lookup returns CDR1 SGHNT and CDR2 YYREEE (reference sequence). The CDR3 protein is CASSPPSGTANSGANVLTF. CDR3 sequence (DNA): TGTGCCAGCAGCCCCCCCTCCGGGACAGCTAACTCTGGGGCCAACGTCCTGACTTTC.

This clonotype has a handful of counts. The chain uses TRBV9 and TRBJ2-7, with TRBD2 matching 9 bases. Germline V gene sequence: CDR1 SGDLS, CDR2 YYNGEE. The CDR3 loop spans 15 amino acids. The V and J ends lost 1 base and 2 bases, in that order; junction bases with no gene match: 4. CDR3 bases: TGTGCCAGCAGCGTACGGGCGGGAGGGCCCTACGAGCAGTACTTC. Its protein product is CASSVRAGGPYEQYF. The full variable domain, rest sourced from reference TRBV9 and TRBJ2-7, is DSGVTQTPKHLITATGQRVTLRCSPRSGDLSVYWYQQSLDQGLQFLIQYYNGEERAKGNILERFSAQQFPDLHSELNLSSLELGDSALYFCASSVRAGGPYEQYFGPGTRLTVT.

This clonotype occurred many times. The rearrangement uses TRBV27 and TRBJ2-1; D might be TRBD1 (6 bases). CDR3 length equals 14 residues. V lost 5 bases and J lost 7, with 15 bases in between. Germline V lookup: CDR1 MNHEY, CDR2 SMNVEV (reference sequence). CDR3 region: CASSRLDRPNEQFF. CDR3 nucleotide sequence: TGTGCCAGCAGTCGGTTGGACAGACCTAATGAGCAGTTCTTC.

A word on this clonotype: A much larger clone differs by one base, so this may be a read error. The chain couples TRBV7-9 to TRBJ2-7; the match to TRBD2 covers 8 bases. The trim removed 1 base at V and 3 bases at J, leaving 2 bases unmatched. Germline V gene data show CDR1 as SEHNR and CDR2 as FQNEAQ (reference sequence). The CDR3 sequence is 14 residues long. CDR3 sequence (DNA): TGTGCCAGCAGCTTAGGGACTAGCTTCTACGAGCAGTACTTC. It yields the protein CASSLGTSFYEQYF.

The chain recombines TRBV24-1 with TRBJ2-7; D perhaps matches TRBD2 (5 bases). The CDR3 contains 14 residues. Deletions cut 2 bases from V and 2 bases from J, with 9 bases between. The germline CDR1 and CDR2 sequences are KGHDR and SFDVKD. Here the CDR3 reads CATSDSSSPYEQYF. DNA for the CDR3: TGTGCCACCAGTGATTCGTCTAGCCCCTACGAGCAGTACTTC.

The table lists this clonotype with many counts. The chain is built from TRBV20-1 and TRBJ2-3; 9 bases line up with TRBD2. CDR1 DFQATT and CDR2 SNEGSKA come from the germline V gene (reference sequence). The ends lost 2 bases at V and 1 base at J; junction bases unmatched: 4. The CDR3 runs to 15 residues. CDR3 residues: CSARLAGAGTDTQYF. DNA for the CDR3: TGCAGTGCTAGATTAGCGGGAGCGGGCACAGATACGCAGTATTTT.

The rearrangement links TRBV6-1 to TRBJ2-7; D may be TRBD1 (5 bases). CDR1 is MNHNS and CDR2 is SASEGT in the germline V gene. V shed 6 bases and J shed 0 bases, with 15 bases lying between them. The CDR3 is 15 residues long. CDR3 nucleotides: TGTGCCAGCAGCCTCGATGGGGCAAGCTCCTACGAGCAGTACTTC. It translates to CASSLDGASSYEQYF.

This clonotype has only a few counts. The V and J genes are TRBV5-5 and TRBJ2-7; weak D call: TRBD2 (6 bases). The CDR3 extends over 17 amino acids. Germline CDR1 is SGHKS and CDR2 is YYEKEE (reference sequence). The V end lost 3 bases, the J end lost 2 bases, and 21 bases lay between the germline ends. The CDR3 sequence: CASSSHLSADYPYEQYF. In DNA form, the CDR3 reads TGTGCCAGCAGCTCACATTTAAGTGCGGACTACCCCTACGAGCAGTACTTC.

In this sample, this clonotype turned up many times. This chain links TRBV2 with TRBJ2-5; 13 positions agree with TRBD2. The ends lost 6 bases at V and 5 bases at J; junction bases unmatched: 15. In germline, CDR1 is SNHLY, CDR2 FYNNEI. The CDR3 consists of 18 residues. The CDR3 loop is CASSLGTSGITSWETQYF. DNA for the CDR3: TGTGCCAGCAGCCTGGGGACTAGCGGGATCACGTCGTGGGAGACCCAGTACTTC.

The chain links TRBV5-1 to TRBJ1-5, with D unresolved. The CDR3 spans 14 residues. V lost 4 bases and J 4 bases, leaving 12 bases between the germline ends. Germline V gene lookup returns CDR1 SGHRS and CDR2 YFSETQ. Here the CDR3 DNA reads TGCGCCAGCAGCCAAACACCCGATAATCAGCCCCAGCATTTT. It encodes CASSQTPDNQPQHF.

This clonotype came up many times. The chain links TRBV20-1 to TRBJ1-1; D is unresolved. Trimming stripped 2 bases from V and 3 bases from J, with 10 bases between. The CDR3 is 13 residues long. Per germline, CDR1 DFQATT and CDR2 SNEGSKA (reference sequence). CDR3 DNA sequence: TGCAGTGCTAGACAGCCAGCGGACACTGAAGCTTTCTTT. It specifies CSARQPADTEAFF.

This clonotype has a count of ten or more. The rearrangement uses TRBV12-3 or TRBV12-4 and TRBJ1-2; D not certain. CDR3 length: 13 amino acids. Trimming cost V 3 bases and J 7 bases, with 12 bases left between them. The chain's CDR3 is CASSFGGKGGYTF. In DNA form, the CDR3 reads TGTGCCAGCAGTTTTGGAGGGAAGGGTGGCTACACCTTC.